A single sample gave rise to the 32 T cell receptor beta chains below, sequenced in a study of early T cells in non-severe SARS-CoV-2 infection. Using its own MiXCR run on the 5' RACE reads, TCRdb lists one record per CDR3 protein. The repertoire includes 60,000 to 75,000 distinct CDR3 sequences, over 9.5% of them detected once, and about 5.8% sits in the top ten. Here the sequenced sample was whole blood, taken at baseline. These receptors all stem from an adult who was a healthcare worker with PCR-confirmed SARS-CoV-2 infection or an uninfected control (not recorded which).

A few counts support this clonotype. V is TRBV7-3 and J is TRBJ2-3; D might be TRBD1 (5 bases). The CDR3 consists of 14 residues. The germline CDR1 and CDR2 sequences are SGHTA and FQGTGA. Trimming shortened V by 6 bases and J by 2 bases, and 12 bases separated the two germline ends. CDR3 sequence reads: CASRPGPLTDTQYF. The CDR3 DNA follows: TGTGCCAGCAGACCAGGGCCCCTCACAGATACGCAGTATTTT.

Points on this clonotype: It may be a read error: a sequence one base away is much more abundant. V usage is TRBV5-6 and J usage is TRBJ1-1, with TRBD1 matching over 10 bases. Germline CDR1 reads SGHDT; CDR2 reads YYEEEE. The CDR3 contains 14 residues. The CDR3 region is CANSLRTGGNEAFF. The CDR3 nucleotides read TGTGCCAACAGCTTGAGGACAGGGGGAAATGAAGCTTTCTTT.

This clonotype was found a few times. The J gene is TRBJ2-1, the V gene TRBV6-2 or TRBV6-3, with 7 bases lining up with TRBD2. Trimming removed 4 bases from V and 7 bases from J; junction bases left unmatched: 16. The germline gives CDR1 MNHEY, CDR2 SVGEGT. This CDR3 is 17 amino acids long. CDR3 residues: CASSFLVLADPRNEQFF. The CDR3 region has the DNA TGTGCCAGCAGTTTCCTAGTCCTAGCGGACCCTCGGAATGAGCAGTTCTTC.

CDR3 protein: CASSEVVSGSNPFF. As DNA, the CDR3 is TGTGCCAGCAGTGAAGTGGTTAGCGGGAGTAACCCGTTCTTC. The chain has TRBV2 and TRBJ2-1; 9 positions match TRBD2. V dropped 1 base and J dropped 15; count of bases not matched to a gene: 10. Germline V gene lookup returns CDR1 SNHLY and CDR2 FYNNEI. This CDR3 has 14 amino acids.

This chain joins TRBV11-3 and TRBJ2-2; TRBD2 agrees at 10 bases. The germline CDR1 and CDR2 sequences are SGHNT and YENEEA. CDR3 length equals 15 residues. The J segment lost 6 bases and the V segment lost 3 bases, leaving 4 bases of the junction unmatched. The CDR3 spells CASSFSLAGAGELFF. In DNA form, the CDR3 reads TGTGCCAGCAGCTTCAGCCTAGCGGGAGCCGGGGAGCTGTTTTTT. Using reference TRBV11-3 and TRBJ2-2 for the parts outside the CDR3, the full variable domain is EAGVVQSPRYKIIEKKQPVAFWCNPISGHNTLYWYLQNLGQGPELLIRYENEEAVDDSQLPKDRFSAERLKGVDSTLKIQPAELGDSAVYLCASSFSLAGAGELFFGEGSRLTVL.

This clonotype was observed a few times. The chain carries TRBV6-2 or TRBV6-3 and TRBJ1-6, with D possibly being TRBD1 (5 bases). CDR1 and CDR2 (germline): MNHEY, SVGEGT. This CDR3 spans 13 amino acids. V was shortened by 4 bases and J by 9 bases, with 10 bases between the two germline ends. CDR3: CASSLYQGSPLHF. DNA for the CDR3: TGTGCCAGCAGTTTATATCAGGGTTCACCCCTCCACTTT.

The V gene is TRBV3-1, the J gene TRBJ1-2; D not resolved. The germline CDR1 and CDR2 sequences are LGHDT and YNNKEL (reference sequence). CDR3 length equals 15 residues. Trimming removed 0 bases at V and 8 bases at J, with 16 bases between. In DNA, the CDR3 is TGTGCCAGCAGCCAAGATAACAAGGCAGGTCGCGGCTACACCTTC. As protein: CASSQDNKAGRGYTF.

The V and J genes are TRBV20-1 and TRBJ2-1, with D perhaps TRBD1 or TRBD2 (6 bases each). Trimming removed 4 bases at V and 9 bases at J, with 13 bases between. CDR1 DFQATT and CDR2 SNEGSKA come from the germline V gene (reference sequence). The CDR3 is made up of 12 amino acids. DNA for the CDR3: TGCAGTGCTACCAGAAGGGGGGTTGAGCAGTTCTTC. Protein sequence: CSATRRGVEQFF.

This clonotype has just a few counts. The J gene is TRBJ2-1, the V gene TRBV25-1; 8 positions match TRBD2. The V segment lost 1 base and the J segment 14 bases; nucleotides outside the gene matches: 10. The CDR3 consists of 14 residues. The germline V gene encodes CDR1 MGHDK and CDR2 SYGVNS. CDR3 bases: TGTGCCAGCAGTGAATTCGCCACGGGACTAGGGGAGTTCTTC. Its translation: CASSEFATGLGEFF.

This clonotype was counted ten times or more. V usage is TRBV29-1 and J usage is TRBJ2-3; perhaps TRBD2 as D (5 bases). CDR1 and CDR2 (germline): SQVTM, ANQGSEA. This CDR3 contains 14 residues. Trimming shortened V by 4 bases and J by 6 bases, and 17 bases separated the two germline ends. The CDR3 loop reads CSVGGIFPADTQYF. CDR3 sequence (DNA): TGCAGCGTTGGAGGGATCTTCCCGGCGGATACGCAGTATTTT.

The genes are TRBV9 and TRBJ2-3, with D perhaps TRBD1 (5 bases). V was pared by 4 bases and J by 0 bases, with 18 bases between. From germline, CDR1 is SGDLS and CDR2 YYNGEE. This CDR3 has 17 residues. CDR3 nucleotide sequence: TGTGCCAGCAGCTACCAAACAGGACCGACTAGCACAGATACGCAGTATTTT. It is translated as CASSYQTGPTSTDTQYF.

A remark on this clonotype: With a much larger clone just one base away, this may be a read error. The genes are TRBV20-1 and TRBJ2-7; 9 bases map to TRBD2. Germline lookup yields CDR1 DFQATT and CDR2 SNEGSKA (reference sequence). The CDR3 spans 14 residues. Losses at the gene ends were 1 base for V and 3 bases for J; bases not matched to a gene: 4. CDR3 bases: TGCAGTGCTAGAGGACTAGCGGATATCTACGAGCAGTACTTC. Protein sequence: CSARGLADIYEQYF.

This clonotype appeared many times. The chain is built from TRBV7-3 and TRBJ2-3, with D perhaps TRBD1 (6 bases). The CDR3 is made up of 13 amino acids. V dropped 5 bases and J dropped 4 bases, with 10 bases sitting between them. Germline V gene sequence: CDR1 SGHTA, CDR2 FQGTGA. Written as DNA, the CDR3 is TGTGCCAGCAGCCTGAACAGGGCAGATACGCAGTATTTT. Translating it yields CASSLNRADTQYF.

In this sample, this clonotype turned up many times. The chain has TRBV12-3 or TRBV12-4 and TRBJ2-5, with a weak D call TRBD2 (5 bases). The V gene lost 3 bases and the J gene lost 7 bases, with 9 bases spanning the gap. The CDR3 spans 12 residues. For the CDR3, the DNA is TGTGCCAGCAGTTTTGGCCGGGGGACCCAGTACTTC. This sequence encodes CASSFGRGTQYF.

This clonotype was recorded a few times. This rearrangement joins TRBV7-3 to TRBJ2-7; D is undetermined. V was clipped by 5 bases and J by 1 base, with 9 bases between them. Germline V gives CDR1 SGHTA, CDR2 FQGTGA. The CDR3 consists of 13 residues. The CDR3 DNA is TGTGCCAGCAGCCTGGACGGTTCCTACGAGCAGTACTTC. Translated, it gives CASSLDGSYEQYF.

The chain carries TRBV5-1 and TRBJ1-1, with TRBD1 as a possible D gene (5 bases). Between the trimmed V and J ends, which lost 5 bases and 1 base, there was a span of 9 bases. The CDR3 spans 13 residues. Per the germline V gene, CDR1 is SGHRS and CDR2 is YFSETQ. The CDR3, as DNA: TGCGCCAGCAGTGACCAGGGGAACACTGAAGCTTTCTTT. It translates to CASSDQGNTEAFF.

The sample holds many counts of this clonotype. The chain has TRBV20-1 and TRBJ1-4; D perhaps matches TRBD1 (5 bases). Germline CDR1 is DFQATT and CDR2 is SNEGSKA (reference sequence). The CDR3 loop spans 16 amino acids. V gave up 1 base and J gave up 1 base, with 13 bases separating them. The CDR3 loop is CSARGGDGGTNEKLFF. As DNA, the CDR3 is TGCAGTGCTAGAGGGGGGGACGGAGGAACTAATGAAAAACTGTTTTTT.

The rearrangement links TRBV9 to TRBJ2-7; TRBD1 might be the D (5 bases). Trimming took off 1 base at V and 3 bases at J, with 11 bases between the two ends. The CDR3 totals 14 residues. Per the germline V gene, CDR1 is SGDLS and CDR2 is YYNGEE. CDR3 nucleotide sequence: TGTGCCAGCAGCGTACAGGGAACCCTCTACGAGCAGTACTTC. It yields the protein CASSVQGTLYEQYF.

In this sample, this clonotype turned up a few times. The chain recombines TRBV29-1 with TRBJ1-5; the D is unclear. CDR3 length equals 8 residues. In germline, CDR1 is SQVTM, CDR2 ANQGSEA. V lost 3 bases, J lost 9 bases, and 0 bases lay in between. The CDR3 nucleotides read TGCAGCGTTGAGCCCCAGCATTTT. Translation gives CSVEPQHF.

This clonotype was found many times. The genes are TRBV10-3 and TRBJ2-3; D possibly corresponds to TRBD2 (5 bases). V was shortened by 6 bases and J by 2 bases, with 9 bases between the two germline ends. Germline loops: CDR1 ENHRY, CDR2 SYGVKD. This CDR3 spans 13 amino acids. Here the CDR3 reads CAISRGVTDTQYF. The CDR3 nucleotides are TGTGCCATCAGCCGGGGTGTCACAGATACGCAGTATTTT.

This clonotype was counted a few times. The chain is built from TRBV28 and TRBJ2-5; 7 nucleotides line up with TRBD1. The CDR3 covers 13 residues. After removal of 10 bases from V and 5 bases from J, the junction contained 10 bases not matched to a gene. Germline V lookup: CDR1 MDHEN, CDR2 SYDVKM. The CDR3 coding sequence is TGTGCCACCTCCCGGGACAGTTATGAGACCCAGTACTTC. It codes for CATSRDSYETQYF.

Ten or more counts support this clonotype. The rearrangement joins TRBV13 to TRBJ2-7, with 8 bases identical to TRBD1. Germline assignment: CDR1 PRHDT and CDR2 FYEKMQ (reference sequence). CDR3 length: 15 amino acids. V was clipped by 5 bases and J by 3 bases; unmatched bases: 9. For the CDR3, the DNA is TGTGCCAGCAGCCGGGGGACAGGCGAGCTCTACGAGCAGTACTTC. Protein sequence: CASSRGTGELYEQYF.

This clonotype has ten or more counts. The chain recombines TRBV7-6 with TRBJ1-2; D possibly corresponds to TRBD1 (6 bases). From germline, CDR1 is SGHVS and CDR2 FNYEAQ. This CDR3 comprises 17 residues. Trimming removed 3 bases at V and 3 bases at J, with 20 bases between. The DNA for the CDR3 is TGTGCCAGCAGCTTTAATAGGAAAGGGGGTTTTGACTATGGCTACACCTTC. It codes for CASSFNRKGGFDYGYTF.

Comment on this clonotype: One junction end does not reproduce the germline sequence, and a read error may be involved. The V call is TRBV6-5, the J call TRBJ2-4; 9 bases are shared with TRBD2. The CDR3 runs to 15 residues. Germline CDR1 MNHEY, CDR2 SVGAGI. CDR3 sequence (DNA): TGTGCCAGCAGGGGCACGGGACTAGCCGAAAACATTCAGTACTTC. Residues: CASRGTGLAENIQYF.

This sequence joins TRBV7-9 and TRBJ2-3; 11 bases align to TRBD2. The junction had 12 bases not matched to a gene; V was cut back by 1 base and J by 0 bases. The CDR3 runs to 20 residues. CDR1 is SEHNR and CDR2 is FQNEAQ in the germline V gene (reference sequence). The CDR3 region is CASSLGLSSGRGPSTDTQYF. The CDR3 DNA sequence: TGTGCCAGCAGCTTAGGATTGAGTAGCGGGAGGGGCCCTAGCACAGATACGCAGTATTTT.

In this sample, this clonotype turned up a few times. The chain carries TRBV11-2 and TRBJ2-7, with 7 nucleotides matching TRBD1. This CDR3 is 17 amino acids long. Unmatched junction bases numbered 10, after V lost 0 bases and J lost 2 bases. CDR1 and CDR2 (germline): SGHAT, FQNNGV. CDR3 residues: CASSLDRVVTGPYEQYF. In nucleotides, the CDR3 is TGTGCCAGCAGCTTAGATCGAGTCGTGACAGGGCCCTACGAGCAGTACTTC. Together with reference TRBV11-2 and TRBJ2-7, the CDR3 gives the full variable domain: EAGVAQSPRYKIIEKRQSVAFWCNPISGHATLYWYQQILGQGPKLLIQFQNNGVVDDSQLPKDRFSAERLKGVDSTLKIQPAKLEDSAVYLCASSLDRVVTGPYEQYFGPGTRLTVT.

The chain links TRBV7-8 to TRBJ2-1; D possibly matches TRBD1 or TRBD2 (5 bases each). Germline assignment: CDR1 SGHVS and CDR2 FQNEAQ. Trimming pared 5 bases from V and 7 bases from J, leaving 18 bases between. The CDR3 loop spans 15 amino acids. The CDR3 region has the DNA TGTGCCAGCAGCCTAACGGGGATGGGGGTTAATGAGCAGTTCTTC. Residues: CASSLTGMGVNEQFF.

This clonotype has at least ten counts. The gene calls are TRBV5-8 and TRBJ2-1, with D perhaps matching TRBD2 (5 bases). Germline values: CDR1 SGHTS, CDR2 YDEGEE. Trimming took 0 bases from V and 11 from J, leaving 18 bases between them. The CDR3 runs 15 residues. The CDR3 spells CASSLELKVLAKQFF. Here the CDR3 DNA reads TGTGCCAGCAGCTTGGAGCTCAAGGTGCTAGCAAAGCAGTTCTTC.

The chain employs TRBV7-3 and TRBJ2-1; D remains ambiguous. CDR1 is SGHTA, CDR2 FQGTGA, per germline. The CDR3 runs 14 residues. Trimming took 5 bases from V and 7 from J, leaving 15 bases between them. CDR3 DNA: TGTGCCAGCAGCGCACACGGTGAGATGAATGAGCAGTTCTTC. Translation gives CASSAHGEMNEQFF.

The V and J genes are TRBV5-1 and TRBJ1-1; D is unclear. CDR1 and CDR2 from the germline V gene are SGHRS and YFSETQ. Trimming left V 6 bases short and J 3 bases short, with 21 bases between. The CDR3 extends over 16 amino acids. CDR3 coding DNA: TGCGCCAGCACGTTAGGGTGGGGAGATCGAGACACTGAAGCTTTCTTT. Translating gives CASTLGWGDRDTEAFF.

This clonotype was picked up many times. The junction differs from germline at one of its ends, possibly a read error. J is TRBJ2-1 and V is TRBV7-7; 10 bases map to TRBD2. This CDR3 region has 17 residues. Germline values: CDR1 SSHAT, CDR2 FNYEAQ (reference sequence). Here the CDR3 DNA reads TGTGCTAGCAGCTCCACTAGCGGGGTGAGCTCCTACAATGAGCAGTTCTTC. Protein sequence: CASSSTSGVSSYNEQFF.

This clonotype occurred many times. The V gene is TRBV27, the J gene TRBJ2-1; 10 bases align to TRBD2. Germline V lookup: CDR1 MNHEY, CDR2 SMNVEV (reference sequence). The length of the CDR3 is 16 residues. After removal of 6 bases from V and 9 bases from J, the junction contained 14 bases not matched to a gene. Written as DNA, the CDR3 is TGTGCCAGCAGAAACACCTTAGCGGGAGGTTCCTCTGAGCAGTTCTTC. It encodes CASRNTLAGGSSEQFF.